The T cell receptor (beta chain) under discussion was sequenced for a study of B cell selection in AIRE deficiency. Overall study results and limits: CDR3s were shorter in shared Treg sequences, reflecting few non-templated nucleotide insertions.

The V gene's germline CDR1 is KGHSH and CDR2 LQKENI. The V gene lost 3 bases and the J gene lost 12 bases, with 15 bases spanning the gap. This CDR3 is built from 13 residues. Sorted regulatory T cells were CD4-positive, CD25-high and CD127-low or negative. The data were produced by immunoSEQ multiplex PCR, yet TCRdb's version contains in-frame clones alone and is incomplete. The profile shows 12,000 to 15,000 clones, approximately 94% of them singletons. This clone has a single count. Its cognate antigen is unknown. The sample comprised Tregs sorted from PBMCs. The clonotype was recovered from a human donor with AIRE deficiency. J is TRBJ2-1 and V is TRBV18; D might be TRBD1 or TRBD2, each matching 5 bases. CDR3: CASSPGATGRQFF. The CDR3 nucleotides read TGTGCCAGCTCACCTGGGGCTACGGGACGGCAGTTCTTC.